This TCR beta chain was observed in a study of blood T cell repertoires in COVID-19. About the research overall: Whether acute or convalescent, the COVID-19 samples came from the United States, Italy and Spain. The analysed material was cDNA or gDNA that came from T cells, B-cell-depleted T cells, or PBMCs.

With 8 bases clipped from V and 2 bases from J, the junction kept 5 bases outside the gene matches. This CDR3 is built from 13 residues. CDR1 is SNHLY, CDR2 FYNNEI, per germline. Followed over time, Seattle patients had been enrolled while infection was active. How the authors handled the data: Reference gene primer amplification gave nucleated cell count estimates. Here immunoSEQ multiplex PCR was the method, and the copy in TCRdb shows in-frame clones only, minus some. The D gene and trimming were derived from the DNA, and the V and J assignments and clone size from that table. The sample holds about 480,000 clones; 85% to 90% are singletons and the top ten take around 0.92%.

V usage is TRBV2 and J usage is TRBJ2-7; 8 bases line up with TRBD2. The receptor's source is a man in his late teens or twenties with COVID-19, enrolled during active disease. The sequenced sample consisted of peripheral blood. The CDR3 DNA reads TGTGCCAGCCGGGAGGGGGTGGCCTACGAGCAGTACTTC. This sequence encodes CASREGVAYEQYF. Full variable domain (outside the CDR3, taken from reference TRBV2 and TRBJ2-7): EPEVTQTPSHQVTQMGQEVILRCVPISNHLYFYWYRQILGQKVEFLVSFYNNEISEKSEIFDDQFSVERPDGSNFTLKIRSTKLEDSAMYFCASREGVAYEQYFGPGTRLTVT.